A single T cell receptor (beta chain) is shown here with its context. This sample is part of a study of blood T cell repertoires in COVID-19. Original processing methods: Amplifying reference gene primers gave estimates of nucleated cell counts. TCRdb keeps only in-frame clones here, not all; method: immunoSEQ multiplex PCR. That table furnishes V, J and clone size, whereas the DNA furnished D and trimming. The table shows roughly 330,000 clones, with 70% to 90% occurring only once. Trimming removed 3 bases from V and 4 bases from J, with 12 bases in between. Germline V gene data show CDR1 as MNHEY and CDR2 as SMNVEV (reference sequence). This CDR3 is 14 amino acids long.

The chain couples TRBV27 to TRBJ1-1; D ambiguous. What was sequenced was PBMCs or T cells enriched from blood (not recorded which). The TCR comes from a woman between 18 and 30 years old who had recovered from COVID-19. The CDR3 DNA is TGTGCCAGCAGTTTCGTCCATCTGGCCACTGAAGCTTTCTTT. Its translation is CASSFVHLATEAFF.